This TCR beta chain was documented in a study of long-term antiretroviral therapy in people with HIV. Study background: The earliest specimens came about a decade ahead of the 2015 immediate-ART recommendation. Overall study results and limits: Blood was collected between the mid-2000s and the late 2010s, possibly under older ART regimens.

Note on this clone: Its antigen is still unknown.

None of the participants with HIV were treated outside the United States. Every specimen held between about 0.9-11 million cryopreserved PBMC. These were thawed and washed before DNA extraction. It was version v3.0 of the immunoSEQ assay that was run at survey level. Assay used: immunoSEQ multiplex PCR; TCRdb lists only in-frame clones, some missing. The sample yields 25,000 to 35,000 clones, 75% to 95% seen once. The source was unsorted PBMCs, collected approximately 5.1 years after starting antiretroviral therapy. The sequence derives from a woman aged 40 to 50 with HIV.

The CDR3 sequence: CAISESWQGEPYEQYF. CDR3 nucleotides: TGTGCCATCAGTGAGTCGTGGCAGGGGGAACCCTACGAGCAGTACTTC. This chain joins TRBV10-3 and TRBJ2-7; 7 bases are shared with TRBD1. Trimming took 0 bases from V and 2 from J; bases not matched to a gene: 7. CDR3 length: 16 amino acids. The germline gives CDR1 ENHRY, CDR2 SYGVKD.